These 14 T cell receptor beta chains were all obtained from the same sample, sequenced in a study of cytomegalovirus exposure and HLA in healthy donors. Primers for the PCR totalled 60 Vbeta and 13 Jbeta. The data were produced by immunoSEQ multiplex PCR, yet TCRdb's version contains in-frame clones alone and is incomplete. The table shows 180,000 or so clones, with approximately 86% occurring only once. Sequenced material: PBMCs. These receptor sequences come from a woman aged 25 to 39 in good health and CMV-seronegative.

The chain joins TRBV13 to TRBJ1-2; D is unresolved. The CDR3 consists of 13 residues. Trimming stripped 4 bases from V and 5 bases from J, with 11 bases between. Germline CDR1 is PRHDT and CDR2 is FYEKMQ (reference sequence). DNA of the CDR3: TGTGCCAGCAGCTCCTTCTCGGGGTATGGCTACACCTTC. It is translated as CASSSFSGYGYTF.

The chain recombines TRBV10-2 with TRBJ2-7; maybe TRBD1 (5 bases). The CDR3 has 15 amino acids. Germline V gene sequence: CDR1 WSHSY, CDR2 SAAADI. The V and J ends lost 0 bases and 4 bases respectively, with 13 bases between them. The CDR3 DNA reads TGCGCCAGCAGTGAGTCAACAGGAAGAATGTACGAGCAGTACTTC. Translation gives CASSESTGRMYEQYF.

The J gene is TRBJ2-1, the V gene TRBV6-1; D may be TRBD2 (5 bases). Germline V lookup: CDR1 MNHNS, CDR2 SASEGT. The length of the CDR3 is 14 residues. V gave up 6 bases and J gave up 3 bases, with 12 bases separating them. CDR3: CASRWTRYYNEQFF. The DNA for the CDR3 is TGTGCCAGCAGGTGGACTCGTTACTACAATGAGCAGTTCTTC.

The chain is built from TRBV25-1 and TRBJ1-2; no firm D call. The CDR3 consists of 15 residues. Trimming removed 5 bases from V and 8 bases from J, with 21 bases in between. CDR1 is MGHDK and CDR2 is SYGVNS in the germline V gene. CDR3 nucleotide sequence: TGTGCCAGCAGTTGGTCGCAGGATGCACGGTGGGGCTACACCTTC. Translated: CASSWSQDARWGYTF.

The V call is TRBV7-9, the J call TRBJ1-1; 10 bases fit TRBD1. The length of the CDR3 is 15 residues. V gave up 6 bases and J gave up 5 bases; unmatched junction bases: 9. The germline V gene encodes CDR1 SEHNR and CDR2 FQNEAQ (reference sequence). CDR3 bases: TGTGCCAGCAGTTCGGACAGGGGGTCTGATACTGAAGCTTTCTTT. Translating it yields CASSSDRGSDTEAFF.

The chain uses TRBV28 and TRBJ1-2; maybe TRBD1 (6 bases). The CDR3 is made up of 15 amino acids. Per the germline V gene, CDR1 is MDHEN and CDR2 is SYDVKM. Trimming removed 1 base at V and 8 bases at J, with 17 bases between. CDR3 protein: CASSLFGGLADGYTF. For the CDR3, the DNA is TGTGCCAGCAGTTTATTCGGGGGGCTAGCGGACGGCTACACCTTC.

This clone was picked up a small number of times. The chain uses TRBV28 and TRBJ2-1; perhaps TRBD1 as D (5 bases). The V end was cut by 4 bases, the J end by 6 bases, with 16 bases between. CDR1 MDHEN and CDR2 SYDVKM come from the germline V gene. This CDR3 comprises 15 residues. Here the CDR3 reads CASSSADNPANEQFF. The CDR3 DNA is TGTGCCAGCAGTTCTGCGGACAACCCAGCCAATGAGCAGTTCTTC.

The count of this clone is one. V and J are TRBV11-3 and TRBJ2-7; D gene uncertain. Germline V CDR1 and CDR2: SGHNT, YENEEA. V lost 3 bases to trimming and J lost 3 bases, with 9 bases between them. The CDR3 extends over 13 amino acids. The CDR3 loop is CASSLFRNYEQYF. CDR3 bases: TGTGCCAGCAGCTTGTTCAGGAACTACGAGCAGTACTTC.

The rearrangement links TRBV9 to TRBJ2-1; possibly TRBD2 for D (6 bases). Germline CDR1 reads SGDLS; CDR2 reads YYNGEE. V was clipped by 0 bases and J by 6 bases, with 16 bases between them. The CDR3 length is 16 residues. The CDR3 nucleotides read TGTGCCAGCAGCGTAGCTTTTCTAGCGCCGTCCAATGAGCAGTTCTTC. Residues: CASSVAFLAPSNEQFF.

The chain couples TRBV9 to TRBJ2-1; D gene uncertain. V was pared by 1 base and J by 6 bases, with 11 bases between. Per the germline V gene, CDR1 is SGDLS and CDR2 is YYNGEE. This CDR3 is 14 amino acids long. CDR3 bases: TGTGCCAGCAGCGTAAGATTCGAAGCCAATGAGCAGTTCTTC. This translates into CASSVRFEANEQFF.

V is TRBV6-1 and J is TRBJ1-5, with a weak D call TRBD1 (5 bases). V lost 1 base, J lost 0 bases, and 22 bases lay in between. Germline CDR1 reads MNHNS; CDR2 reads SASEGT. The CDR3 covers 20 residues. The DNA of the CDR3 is TGTGCCAGCAGTGAAGAGGCCAGCTTCATAGGGGAATATAGCAATCAGCCCCAGCATTTT. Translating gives CASSEEASFIGEYSNQPQHF.

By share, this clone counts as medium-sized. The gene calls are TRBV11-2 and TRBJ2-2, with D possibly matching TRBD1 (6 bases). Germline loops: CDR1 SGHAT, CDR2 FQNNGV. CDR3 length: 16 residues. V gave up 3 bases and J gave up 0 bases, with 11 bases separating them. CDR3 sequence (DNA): TGTGCCAGCAGCTTTGCAGGGACAACGAACACCGGGGAGCTGTTTTTT. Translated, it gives CASSFAGTTNTGELFF.

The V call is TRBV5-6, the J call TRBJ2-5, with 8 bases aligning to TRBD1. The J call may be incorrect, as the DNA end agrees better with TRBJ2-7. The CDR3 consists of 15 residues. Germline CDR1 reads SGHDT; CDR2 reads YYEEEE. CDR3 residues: CASSLGQGRSVEQYF. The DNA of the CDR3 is TGTGCCAGCAGTCTAGGACAGGGTCGATCGGTCGAGCAGTACTTC.

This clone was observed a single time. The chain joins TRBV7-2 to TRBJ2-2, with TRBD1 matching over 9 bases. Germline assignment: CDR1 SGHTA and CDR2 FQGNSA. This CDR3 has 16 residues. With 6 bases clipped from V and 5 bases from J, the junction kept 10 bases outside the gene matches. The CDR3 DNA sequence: TGTGCCAGCAGTTGGACCGGGACAGGGCTGACCGGGGAGCTGTTTTTT. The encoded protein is CASSWTGTGLTGELFF.